This entry describes one TCR beta chain. Its antigen is unknown. These data belong to a study of T cell responses to AZD1222 COVID-19 vaccine. Study-level background: Recipients boosted at about 4 weeks or about 12 weeks are pooled.

The study, taken as a whole, reports: The repertoires were collected only after the peak T cell response. The donor group comprised mostly white British people and more females; the analysis possibly underestimated clonal diversity. Regions 160-218 and 743-854 dominated among vaccine-associated CD4 TCRs spanning spike.

Sequencing was performed with immunoSEQ multiplex PCR; in TCRdb, only in-frame clones are kept and a portion is missing. Here the sample spans approximately 140,000 clones, approximately 90% being singletons. The TCR was taken from an adult in good health. The sequencing used peripheral blood, collected on day 0 of AZD1222 vaccination.

In nucleotides, the CDR3 is TGTGCCAGCAGCTTTCCTAGCGGGAGAAACCCCTACAATGAGCAGTTCTTC. Amino acids: CASSFPSGRNPYNEQFF. V usage is TRBV7-8 and J usage is TRBJ2-1; 10 bases match TRBD2. The CDR3 runs to 17 residues. V lost 3 bases and J lost 2; bases outside the gene matches: 7. Germline V gene data show CDR1 as SGHVS and CDR2 as FQNEAQ. The whole variable domain, filled in from reference TRBV7-8 and TRBJ2-1, reads GAGVSQSPRYKVAKRGQDVALRCDPISGHVSLFWYQQALGQGPEFLTYFQNEAQLDKSGLPSDRFFAERPEGSVSTLKIQRTQQEDSAVYLCASSFPSGRNPYNEQFFGPGTRLTVL.